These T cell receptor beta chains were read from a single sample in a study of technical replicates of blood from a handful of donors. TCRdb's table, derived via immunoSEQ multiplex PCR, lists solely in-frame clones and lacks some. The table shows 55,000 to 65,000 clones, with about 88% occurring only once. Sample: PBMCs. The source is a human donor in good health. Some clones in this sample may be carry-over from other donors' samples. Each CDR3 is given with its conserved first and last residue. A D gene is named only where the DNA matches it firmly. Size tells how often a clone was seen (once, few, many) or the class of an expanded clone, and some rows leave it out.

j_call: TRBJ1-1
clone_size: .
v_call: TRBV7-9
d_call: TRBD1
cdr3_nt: TGTGCCAGCAGCTTAGCCACACAGGGGGGGGGCACTGAAGCTTTCTTT
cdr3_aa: CASSLATQGGGTEAFF

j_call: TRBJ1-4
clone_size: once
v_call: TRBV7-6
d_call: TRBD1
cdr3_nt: TGTGCCAGCAGCTCGACAGGGTTGACTAATGAAAAACTGTTTTTT
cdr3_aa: CASSSTGLTNEKLFF

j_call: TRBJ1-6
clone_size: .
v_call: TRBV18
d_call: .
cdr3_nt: TGTGCCAGCTCACCCGCGAGCTCCTATAATTCACCCCTCCACTTT
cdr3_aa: CASSPASSYNSPLHF

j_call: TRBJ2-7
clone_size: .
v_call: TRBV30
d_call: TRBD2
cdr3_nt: TGTGCCTGGGGACTAGCGGGAGGTTGGGCCTACGAGCAGTACTTC
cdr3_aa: CAWGLAGGWAYEQYF

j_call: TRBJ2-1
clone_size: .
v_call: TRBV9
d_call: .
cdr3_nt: TGTGCCAGCAGCGTAGGCCCCGAGGTGTACGAGCAGTTCTTC
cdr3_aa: CASSVGPEVYEQFF

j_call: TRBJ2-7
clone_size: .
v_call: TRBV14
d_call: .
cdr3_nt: TGTGCCAGCAGCCAAGGGGCAGGATCATTCTCCTACGAGCAGTACTTC
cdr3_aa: CASSQGAGSFSYEQYF

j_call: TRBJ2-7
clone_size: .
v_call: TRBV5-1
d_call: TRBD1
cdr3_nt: TGCGCCAGCAGCTTAGGGGGCCTTGTAGTCGAGCAGTACTTC
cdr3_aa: CASSLGGLVVEQYF

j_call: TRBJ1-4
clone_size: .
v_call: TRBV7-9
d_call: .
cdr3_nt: TGTGCCAGCAGCTTATCGTTCGGGTCTAATGAAAAACTGTTTTTT
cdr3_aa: CASSLSFGSNEKLFF

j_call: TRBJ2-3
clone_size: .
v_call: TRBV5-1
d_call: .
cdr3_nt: TGCGCCAGCAGCTTATACCGGGATACGCAGTATTTT
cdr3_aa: CASSLYRDTQYF

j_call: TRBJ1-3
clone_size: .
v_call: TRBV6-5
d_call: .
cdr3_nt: TGTGCCAGCTCTAGCGGGCCGGGAAACACCATATATTTT
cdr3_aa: CASSSGPGNTIYF

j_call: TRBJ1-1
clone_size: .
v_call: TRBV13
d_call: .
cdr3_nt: TGTGCCAGCAAGGCCGGGGGTATGGTTGAAGCTTTCTTT
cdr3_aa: CASKAGGMVEAFF

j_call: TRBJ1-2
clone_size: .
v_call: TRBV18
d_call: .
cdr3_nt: TGTGCCAGCTCAGCCTCCCGCGGGGAAGGGTCCGATGGCTACACCTTC
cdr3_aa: CASSASRGEGSDGYTF

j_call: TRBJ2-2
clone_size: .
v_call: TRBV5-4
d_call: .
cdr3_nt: TGTGCCAGCAGCCCCAGCGGGCTCACGTACACCGGGGAGCTGTTTTTT
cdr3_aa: CASSPSGLTYTGELFF

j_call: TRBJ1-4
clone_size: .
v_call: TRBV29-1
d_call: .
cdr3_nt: TGCAGCGTTCGACAGGCTAATGAAAAACTGTTTTTT
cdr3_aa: CSVRQANEKLFF

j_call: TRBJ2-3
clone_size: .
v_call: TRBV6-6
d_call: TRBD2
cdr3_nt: TGTGCCAGCAGTCCCCCGCTAGCGGGAGCCAAAGATACGCAGTATTTT
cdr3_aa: CASSPPLAGAKDTQYF

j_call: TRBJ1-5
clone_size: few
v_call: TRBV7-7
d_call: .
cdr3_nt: TGTGCCAGCAGCGAGTACAGGGTCAGGAAGGTTGATAGCAATCAGCCCCAGCATTTT
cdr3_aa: CASSEYRVRKVDSNQPQHF

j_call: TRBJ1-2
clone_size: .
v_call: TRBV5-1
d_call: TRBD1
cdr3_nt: TGCGCCAGCAGCGAGGACAGGCAGGGGCTGGGCTACACCTTC
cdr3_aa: CASSEDRQGLGYTF

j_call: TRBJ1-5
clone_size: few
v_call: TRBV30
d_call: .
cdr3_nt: TGTGCCTGGAACCCGGGACTCCCCGGGGTGAATCAGCCCCAGCATTTT
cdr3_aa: CAWNPGLPGVNQPQHF

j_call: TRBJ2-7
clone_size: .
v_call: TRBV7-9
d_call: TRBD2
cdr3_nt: TGTGCCAGCAGCTTAGGGGCGGGAGGGCCGGATGAGCAGTACTTC
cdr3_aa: CASSLGAGGPDEQYF

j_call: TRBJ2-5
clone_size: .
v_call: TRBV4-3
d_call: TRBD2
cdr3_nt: TGCGCCAGCAGCCAAGGGAACGCGGGGGGGGCAGAGACCCAGTACTTC
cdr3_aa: CASSQGNAGGAETQYF

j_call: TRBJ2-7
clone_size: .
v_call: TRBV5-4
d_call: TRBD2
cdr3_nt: TGTGCCAGCAGTGACAAGCGGGGCTACGAGCAGTACTTC
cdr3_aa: CASSDKRGYEQYF

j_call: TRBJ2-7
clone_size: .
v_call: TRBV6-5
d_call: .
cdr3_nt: TGTGCCAGCAGAATCCGGGACTGGGGCTCCTACGAGCAGTACTTC
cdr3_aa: CASRIRDWGSYEQYF

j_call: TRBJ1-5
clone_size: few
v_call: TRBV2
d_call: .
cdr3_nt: TGTGCCAGCAGTTGGGAGGGGAGGAGCAATCAGCCCCAGCATTTT
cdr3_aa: CASSWEGRSNQPQHF

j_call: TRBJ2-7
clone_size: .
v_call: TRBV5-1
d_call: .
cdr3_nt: TGCGCCAGCAGCTGGAGCTCCTACGAGCAGTACTTC
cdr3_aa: CASSWSSYEQYF

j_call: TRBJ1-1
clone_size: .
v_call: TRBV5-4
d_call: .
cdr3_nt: TGTGCCAGCAGCTTGGAGGCACGGGGGGAAGCTTTCTTT
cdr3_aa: CASSLEARGEAFF

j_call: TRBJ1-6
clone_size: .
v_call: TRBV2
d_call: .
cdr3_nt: TGTGCCAGCATTAGGGACAAAAATTCACCCCTCCACTTT
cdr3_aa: CASIRDKNSPLHF

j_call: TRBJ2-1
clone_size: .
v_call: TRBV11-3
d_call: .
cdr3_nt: TGTGCCAGCAGCTTAGAGGCGGGACATGAGCAGTTCTTC
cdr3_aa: CASSLEAGHEQFF

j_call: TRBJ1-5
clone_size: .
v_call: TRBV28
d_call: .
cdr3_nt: TGTGCCAGCAGTTTTGGGGGGAATAGCAATCAGCCCCAGCATTTT
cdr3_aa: CASSFGGNSNQPQHF

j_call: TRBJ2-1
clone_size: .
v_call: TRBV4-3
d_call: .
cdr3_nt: TGCGCCAGCAGCCAAGGCAGCTACAATGAGCAGTTCTTC
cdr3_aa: CASSQGSYNEQFF

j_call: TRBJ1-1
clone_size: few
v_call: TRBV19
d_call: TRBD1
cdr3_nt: TGTGCCAGTAGCAGAGACAGGGGCATTGAAGCTTTCTTT
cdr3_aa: CASSRDRGIEAFF

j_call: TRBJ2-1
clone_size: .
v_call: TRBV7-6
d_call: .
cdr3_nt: TGTGCCAGCAGATTATCTAACTCCGTCTCCTACAATGAGCAGTTCTTC
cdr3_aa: CASRLSNSVSYNEQFF

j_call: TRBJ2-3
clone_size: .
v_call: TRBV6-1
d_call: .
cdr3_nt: TGTGCCAGCAGTGAAAAGGGGGAGCCCCCGGATACGCAGTATTTT
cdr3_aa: CASSEKGEPPDTQYF

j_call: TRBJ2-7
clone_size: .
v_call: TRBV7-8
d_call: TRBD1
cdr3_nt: TGTGCCAGCAGCGAGGGACAGCTCTACGAGCAGTACTTC
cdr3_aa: CASSEGQLYEQYF

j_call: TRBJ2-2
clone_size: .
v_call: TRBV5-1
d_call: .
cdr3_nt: TGCGCCAGCAGTTTGGAGACAGGGAACACCGGGGAGCTGTTTTTT
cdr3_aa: CASSLETGNTGELFF

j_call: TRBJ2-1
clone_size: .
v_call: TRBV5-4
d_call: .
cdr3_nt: TGTGCCAGCAGCTTGGTGACTAGGGGCAACAGTGAGCAGTTCTTC
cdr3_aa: CASSLVTRGNSEQFF

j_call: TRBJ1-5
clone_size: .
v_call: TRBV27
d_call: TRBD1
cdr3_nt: TGTGCCAGCAGTCCCGGGACAGGGGGCAATCAGCCCCAGCATTTT
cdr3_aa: CASSPGTGGNQPQHF

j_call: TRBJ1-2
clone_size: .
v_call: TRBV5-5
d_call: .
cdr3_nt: TGTGCCAGCAGCTTGAGCCAGGGGACGTATGGCTACACCTTC
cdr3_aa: CASSLSQGTYGYTF

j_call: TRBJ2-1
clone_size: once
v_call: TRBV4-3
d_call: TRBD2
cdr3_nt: TGCGCCAGCAGCCAAGATCTGGTTCTAGCGGGAGCCCTGTTTGAGCAGTTCTTC
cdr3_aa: CASSQDLVLAGALFEQFF

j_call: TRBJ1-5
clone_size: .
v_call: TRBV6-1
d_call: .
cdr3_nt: TGTGCCAGCAGCTTCGGTAGCAATCAGCCCCAGCATTTT
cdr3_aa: CASSFGSNQPQHF

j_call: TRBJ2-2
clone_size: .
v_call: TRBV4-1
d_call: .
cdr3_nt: TGCGCCAGCAGCCAAGATCCTAGCTCTCGCACCGGGGAGCTGTTTTTT
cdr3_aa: CASSQDPSSRTGELFF

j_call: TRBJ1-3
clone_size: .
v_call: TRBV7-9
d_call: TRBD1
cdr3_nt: TGTGCCAGCAGTTATATCGGACAGGGGATTGGAAACACCATATATTTT
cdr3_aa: CASSYIGQGIGNTIYF

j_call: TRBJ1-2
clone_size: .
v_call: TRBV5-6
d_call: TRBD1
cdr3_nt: TGTGCCAGCAGCTCCCAGCAGGGGGGAAAGCACGGGATGGGGGGCTACACCTTC
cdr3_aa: CASSSQQGGKHGMGGYTF

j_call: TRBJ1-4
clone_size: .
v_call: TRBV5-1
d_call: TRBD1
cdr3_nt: TGCGCCAGCAGCTTGCGGGACAGGGGTGAAAAACTGTTTTTT
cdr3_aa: CASSLRDRGEKLFF

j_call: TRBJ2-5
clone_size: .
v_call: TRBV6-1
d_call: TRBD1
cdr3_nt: TGTGCCAGCAGTGTAAGGGGGCGCGGGACCCAGTACTTC
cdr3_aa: CASSVRGRGTQYF

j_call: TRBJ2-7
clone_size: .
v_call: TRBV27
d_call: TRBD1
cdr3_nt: TGTGCCAGCAGGACAGGGTCGGGCTACGAGCAGTACTTC
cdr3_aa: CASRTGSGYEQYF

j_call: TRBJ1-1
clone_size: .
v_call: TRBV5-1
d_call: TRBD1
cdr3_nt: TGCGCCAGCAGCCTCTCGGGACAGGGGACCACTGAAGCTTTCTTT
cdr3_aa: CASSLSGQGTTEAFF

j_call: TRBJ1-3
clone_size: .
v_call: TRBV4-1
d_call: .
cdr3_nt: TGCGCCAGCAGTCTAGGGGTTATGTCTTCTGGAAACACCATATATTTT
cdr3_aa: CASSLGVMSSGNTIYF

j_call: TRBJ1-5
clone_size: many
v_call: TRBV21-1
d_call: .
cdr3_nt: TGTGCCAGCGGCGCAACTCTAGGTCAGCCCCAGCATTTT
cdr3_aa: CASGATLGQPQHF

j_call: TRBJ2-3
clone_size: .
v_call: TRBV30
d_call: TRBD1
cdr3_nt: TGTGCCCTCGGGACAGTCACAGATACGCAGTATTTT
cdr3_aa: CALGTVTDTQYF

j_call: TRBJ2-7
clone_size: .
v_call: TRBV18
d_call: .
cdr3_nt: TGTGCCAGCTCCCCCGTCGTCACAGGGTCTAACGAGCAGTACTTC
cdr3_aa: CASSPVVTGSNEQYF

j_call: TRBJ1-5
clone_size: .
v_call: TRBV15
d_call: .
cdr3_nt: TGTGCCACCAGCAGAGATCCAGGGCGTCAGCCCCAGCATTTT
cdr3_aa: CATSRDPGRQPQHF

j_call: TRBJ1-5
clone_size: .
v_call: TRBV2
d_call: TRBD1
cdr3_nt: TGTGCCAGCAGAGACGGGACAGTTAGCAATCAGCCCCAGCATTTT
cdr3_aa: CASRDGTVSNQPQHF

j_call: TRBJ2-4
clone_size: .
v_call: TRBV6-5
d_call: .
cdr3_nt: TGTGCCAGCAGTGGGGATACAGGGAGCGCAAACATTCAGTACTTC
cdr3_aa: CASSGDTGSANIQYF

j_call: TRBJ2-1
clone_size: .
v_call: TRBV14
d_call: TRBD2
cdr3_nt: TGTGCCAGCAGCCAAGATCTTCGGCGGGGGGGCCTCAGGGGCAATGAGCAGTTCTTC
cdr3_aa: CASSQDLRRGGLRGNEQFF